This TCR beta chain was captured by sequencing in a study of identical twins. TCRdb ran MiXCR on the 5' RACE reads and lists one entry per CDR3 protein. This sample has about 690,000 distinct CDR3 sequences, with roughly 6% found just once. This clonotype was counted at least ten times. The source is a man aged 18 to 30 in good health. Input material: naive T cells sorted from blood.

The CDR3 nucleotides read TGTGCCAGCAGCTTATCCGCCTCCGAGGGGTCACCCCTCCACTTT. It codes for CASSLSASEGSPLHF. The V gene is TRBV7-9, the J gene TRBJ1-6; D perhaps matches TRBD1 (5 bases). The CDR3 consists of 15 residues. Deletions cut 2 bases from V and 10 bases from J, with 15 bases between. The germline V gene has CDR1 SEHNR and CDR2 FQNEAQ (reference sequence).